This passage covers 17 T cell receptor beta chains from one sample sequenced in a study of shared clonotypes between healthy human individuals. Some clones are missing from TCRdb's copy, which holds only in-frame ones; the method was immunoSEQ multiplex PCR. The repertoire holds a few million clones, with more than 90% as singletons. The source material was naive CD4+ T cells sorted from blood. Subset here: CD45RA+ positively selected. All receptors come from a man younger than 35 in good health.

The chain has TRBV6-1 and TRBJ2-3, with 7 nucleotides matching TRBD1. The CDR3 extends over 15 amino acids. J gave up 0 bases and V 6 bases, and 6 bases lay outside the gene matches. The V gene's germline CDR1 is MNHNS and CDR2 SASEGT. In DNA form, the CDR3 reads TGTGCCAGCAGCGAGGACAGGCCGAGCACAGATACGCAGTATTTT. Its translation: CASSEDRPSTDTQYF.

The CDR3, as DNA: TGTGCCAGCAGCACAGCGGGACAGAATAAAGCTTTCTTT. Residues: CASSTAGQNKAFF. This rearrangement joins TRBV6-5 to TRBJ1-1, with 7 bases that match TRBD1. The CDR3 is 13 amino acids. Looked up from germline, CDR1 is MNHEY and CDR2 is SVGAGI. After removal of 6 bases from V and 9 bases from J, the junction contained 10 bases not matched to a gene.

CDR3 protein: CSGTDRDYTGELFF. CDR3 in DNA: TGCAGCGGGACGGACAGGGACTATACCGGGGAGCTGTTTTTT. This sequence joins TRBV29-1 and TRBJ2-2, with D perhaps matching TRBD1 (8 bases). CDR3 size: 14 residues. CDR1 and CDR2 from the germline V gene are SQVTM and ANQGSEA. V lost 7 bases and J lost 5, with 17 bases in between.

This rearrangement joins TRBV27 to TRBJ1-2; a weak D match, TRBD1 (5 bases). Trimming took off 5 bases at V and 7 bases at J, with 17 bases between the two ends. From germline, CDR1 is MNHEY and CDR2 SMNVEV (reference sequence). The CDR3 contains 14 residues. In DNA form, the CDR3 reads TGTGCCAGCAGTCGGGGCTTACAGGACACTGGCTACACCTTC. This codes for CASSRGLQDTGYTF.

This chain uses TRBV6-5 with TRBJ1-2; 8 bases are a match to TRBD1. V lost 7 bases, J lost 8 bases, and 9 bases stayed unmatched. Germline V gene sequence: CDR1 MNHEY, CDR2 SVGAGI. The length of the CDR3 is 13 residues. Written as DNA, the CDR3 is TGTGCCAGCACTCGAACAGGGGGGAAAGGCTACACCTTC. This codes for CASTRTGGKGYTF.

The chain links TRBV2 to TRBJ2-7; the match to TRBD1 covers 7 bases. From germline, CDR1 is SNHLY and CDR2 FYNNEI. The V gene end was trimmed by 8 bases and the J gene end by 1 base; junction bases not matched to a gene: 11. This CDR3 comprises 15 residues. The CDR3 sequence is CASSRPGQLSYEQYF. For the CDR3, the DNA is TGTGCCAGCTCAAGGCCGGGACAGCTTTCCTACGAGCAGTACTTC.

This chain joins TRBV11-2 and TRBJ2-5; 9 bases match TRBD1. Trimming at V came to 1 base and at J to 3 bases, leaving 6 bases not matched to a gene. The V gene's germline CDR1 is SGHAT and CDR2 FQNNGV. CDR3 length: 16 residues. Written as DNA, the CDR3 is TGTGCCAGCAGCTTAGGATCAACAGGGGGCGAAGAGACCCAGTACTTC. Its protein is CASSLGSTGGEETQYF.

V usage is TRBV13 and J usage is TRBJ1-1, with D tentatively TRBD1 (5 bases). Looked up from germline, CDR1 is PRHDT and CDR2 is FYEKMQ (reference sequence). V was clipped by 5 bases and J by 0 bases, with 19 bases between them. The CDR3 sequence is 17 residues long. The CDR3 region is CASSGYQGYLMNTEAFF. In DNA, the CDR3 is TGTGCCAGCAGCGGCTACCAGGGTTACCTGATGAACACTGAAGCTTTCTTT.

The chain carries TRBV6-6 and TRBJ2-5; D perhaps matches TRBD2 (7 bases). The CDR3 is 15 residues long. The V gene's germline CDR1 is MNHNY and CDR2 SVGAGI (reference sequence). The ends were cut back, 5 bases at V and 3 bases at J, with 16 bases in the middle. Here the CDR3 DNA reads TGTGCCAGCAGTCCCAGGGGAGGGGTTAAAGAGACCCAGTACTTC. Encoded protein: CASSPRGGVKETQYF.

This chain uses TRBV1 with TRBJ2-7; the table's TRBD2 call for D was not verified on the DNA. TRBV1 is designated a pseudogene. CDR3 length equals 17 residues. CDR3 sequence (DNA): TGCACCAGCACCCCTCAGTATCGGGGGGGGACTAGCTACGAGCAGTACTTC. Amino acid sequence: CTSTPQYRGGTSYEQYF.

The chain's CDR3 is CASSLKGEGQYF. CDR3 bases: TGTGCCAGCAGTTTAAAGGGAGAAGGGCAGTACTTC. The rearrangement uses TRBV28 and TRBJ2-7; TRBD2 might be the D (5 bases). The CDR3 covers 12 residues. Germline values: CDR1 MDHEN, CDR2 SYDVKM. V gave up 2 bases and J gave up 9 bases, with 11 bases separating them.

This clone has a handful of counts. The gene calls are TRBV9 and TRBJ2-2; 9 positions agree with TRBD1. This CDR3 contains 16 residues. V lost 4 bases to trimming and J lost 5 bases; unmatched junction nucleotides: 9. Germline V gene sequence: CDR1 SGDLS, CDR2 YYNGEE. The CDR3 spells CASSPGDRVITGELFF. In nucleotides, the CDR3 is TGTGCCAGCAGCCCAGGGGACAGGGTTATTACCGGGGAGCTGTTTTTT.

The chain recombines TRBV2 with TRBJ1-3, with D unclear. The CDR3 runs 15 residues. Trimming left V 2 bases short and J 0 bases short, with 8 bases between. Per germline, CDR1 SNHLY and CDR2 FYNNEI. CDR3 in DNA: TGTGCCAGCAGTGAACTGACTAGCTCTGGAAACACCATATATTTT. Encoded protein: CASSELTSSGNTIYF.

The rearrangement joins TRBV9 to TRBJ1-3; D is possibly TRBD1 (5 bases). Trimming stripped 0 bases from V and 7 bases from J, with 20 bases between. Germline assignment: CDR1 SGDLS and CDR2 YYNGEE. The CDR3 is 17 residues long. The CDR3 region has the DNA TGTGCCAGCAGCGTAGATGTTGGGGCCTACCTGGAGAACACCATATATTTT. As protein: CASSVDVGAYLENTIYF.

To note about this clone: A much larger clone lies one base from this, so it may be a read error. In the same sample, other DNA sequences code for this CDR3. The chain links TRBV18 to TRBJ2-3; D gene uncertain. Looked up from germline, CDR1 is KGHSH and CDR2 is LQKENI. CDR3 length: 13 residues. The germline V and J ends were trimmed by 2 bases and 0 bases, with 3 bases remaining between them. This CDR3 reads CASSPASTDTQYF. The CDR3 region has the DNA TGTGCCAGCTCACCAGCTAGCACAGATACGCAGTATTTT.

The chain has TRBV5-4 and TRBJ2-5, with 13 bases lining up with TRBD2. The CDR3 runs to 17 residues. Germline assignment: CDR1 SGHNT and CDR2 YYREEE (reference sequence). With 3 bases clipped from V and 5 bases from J, the junction kept 10 bases outside the gene matches. The chain's CDR3 is CASSSGTSGVLRETQYF. The CDR3 coding sequence is TGTGCCAGCAGCTCGGGGACTAGCGGGGTCCTTCGGGAGACCCAGTACTTC.

Comments on this clone: In the same sample, other DNA sequences code for this CDR3. J is TRBJ2-5 and V is TRBV7-9; tentatively, D is TRBD1 (6 bases). The CDR3 consists of 11 residues. CDR1 is SEHNR and CDR2 is FQNEAQ in the germline V gene (reference sequence). The V end was cut by 4 bases, the J end by 7 bases, with 7 bases between. CDR3 DNA: TGTGCCAGCAGCTCAGGGGTGACCCAGTACTTC. Translating gives CASSSGVTQYF. The full variable domain, completed using reference TRBV7-9 and TRBJ2-5, is DTGVSQNPRHKITKRGQNVTFRCDPISEHNRLYWYRQTLGQGPEFLTYFQNEAQLEKSRLLSDRFSAERPKGSFSTLEIQRTEQGDSAMYLCASSSGVTQYFGPGTRLLVL.